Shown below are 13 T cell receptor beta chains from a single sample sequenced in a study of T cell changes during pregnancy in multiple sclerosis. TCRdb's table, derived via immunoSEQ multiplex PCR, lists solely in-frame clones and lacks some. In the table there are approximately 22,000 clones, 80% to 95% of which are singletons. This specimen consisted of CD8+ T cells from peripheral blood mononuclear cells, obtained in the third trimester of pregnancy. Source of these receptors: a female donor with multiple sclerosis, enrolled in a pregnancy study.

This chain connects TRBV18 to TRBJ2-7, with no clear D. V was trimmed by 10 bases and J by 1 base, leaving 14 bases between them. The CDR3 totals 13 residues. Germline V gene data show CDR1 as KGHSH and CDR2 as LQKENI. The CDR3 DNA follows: TGTGCCACCTCCCGGGTGGAATCCTACGAGCAGTACTTC. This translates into CATSRVESYEQYF.

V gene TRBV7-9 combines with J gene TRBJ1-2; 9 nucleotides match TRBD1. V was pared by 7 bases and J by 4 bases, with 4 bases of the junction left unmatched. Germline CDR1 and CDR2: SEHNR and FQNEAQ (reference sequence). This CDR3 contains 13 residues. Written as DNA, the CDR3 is TGTGCCAGCAACATGGGACAGGGCTATGGCTACACCTTC. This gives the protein CASNMGQGYGYTF.

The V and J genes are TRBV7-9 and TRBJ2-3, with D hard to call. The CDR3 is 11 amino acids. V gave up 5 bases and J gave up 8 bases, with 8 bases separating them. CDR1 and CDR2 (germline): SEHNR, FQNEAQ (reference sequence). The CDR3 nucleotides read TGTGCCAGCAGCCTCCCGGGTACGCAGTATTTT. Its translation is CASSLPGTQYF.

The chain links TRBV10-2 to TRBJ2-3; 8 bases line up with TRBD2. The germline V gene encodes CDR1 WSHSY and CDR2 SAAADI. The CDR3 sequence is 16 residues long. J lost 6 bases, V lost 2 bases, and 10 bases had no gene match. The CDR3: CASSEEGSGTVDTQYF. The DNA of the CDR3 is TGCGCCAGCAGTGAGGAGGGTAGCGGGACTGTGGATACGCAGTATTTT.

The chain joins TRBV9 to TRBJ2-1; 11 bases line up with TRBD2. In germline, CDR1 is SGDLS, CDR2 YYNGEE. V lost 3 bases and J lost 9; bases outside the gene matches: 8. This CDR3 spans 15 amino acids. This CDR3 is CASSAGTSGWGEQFF. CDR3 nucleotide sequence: TGTGCCAGCAGCGCTGGGACTAGCGGCTGGGGTGAGCAGTTCTTC.

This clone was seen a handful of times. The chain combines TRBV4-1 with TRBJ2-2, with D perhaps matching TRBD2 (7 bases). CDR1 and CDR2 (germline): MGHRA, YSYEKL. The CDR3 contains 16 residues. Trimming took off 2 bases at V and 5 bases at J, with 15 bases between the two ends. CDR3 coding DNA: TGCGCCAGCAGCCAAAGTCCGGGGGGCGGGACCGGGGAGCTGTTTTTT. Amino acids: CASSQSPGGGTGELFF.

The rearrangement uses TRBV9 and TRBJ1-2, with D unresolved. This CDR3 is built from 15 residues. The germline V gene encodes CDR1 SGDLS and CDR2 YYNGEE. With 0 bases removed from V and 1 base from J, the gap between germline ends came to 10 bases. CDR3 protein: CASSVGGGLNYGYTF. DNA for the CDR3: TGTGCCAGCAGCGTAGGGGGAGGGCTTAACTATGGCTACACCTTC.

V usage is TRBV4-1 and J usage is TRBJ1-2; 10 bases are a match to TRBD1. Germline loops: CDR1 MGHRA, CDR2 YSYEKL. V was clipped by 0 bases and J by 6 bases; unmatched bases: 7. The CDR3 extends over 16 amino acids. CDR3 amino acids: CASSQDRGQGVNGYTF. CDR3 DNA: TGCGCCAGCAGCCAAGATCGAGGACAGGGGGTAAATGGCTACACCTTC.

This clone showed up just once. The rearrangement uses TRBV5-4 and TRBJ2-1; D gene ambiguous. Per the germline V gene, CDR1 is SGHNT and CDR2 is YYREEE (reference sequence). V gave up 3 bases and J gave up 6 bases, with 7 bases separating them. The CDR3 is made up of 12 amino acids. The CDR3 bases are TGTGCCAGCAGCTCTAGTAGCAATGAGCAGTTCTTC. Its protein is CASSSSSNEQFF.

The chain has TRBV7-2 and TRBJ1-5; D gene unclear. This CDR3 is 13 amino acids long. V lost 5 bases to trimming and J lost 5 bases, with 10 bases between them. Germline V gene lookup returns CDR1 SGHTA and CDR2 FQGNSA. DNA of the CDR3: TGTGCCAGCAGCCCTAACCTTTATCAGCCCCAGCATTTT. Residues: CASSPNLYQPQHF.

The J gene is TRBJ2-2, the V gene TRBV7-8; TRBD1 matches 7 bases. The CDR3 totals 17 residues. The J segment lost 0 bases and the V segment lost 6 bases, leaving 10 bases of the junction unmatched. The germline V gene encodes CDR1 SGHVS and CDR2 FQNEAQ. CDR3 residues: CASSLFPTGSNTGELFF. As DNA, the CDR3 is TGTGCCAGCAGTTTATTCCCGACAGGGTCGAACACCGGGGAGCTGTTTTTT.

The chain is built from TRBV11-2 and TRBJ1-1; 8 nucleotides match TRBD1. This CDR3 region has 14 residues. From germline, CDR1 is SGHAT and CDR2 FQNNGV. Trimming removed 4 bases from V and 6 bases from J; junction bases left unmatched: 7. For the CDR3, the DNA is TGTGCCAGCAGCTGGACAGGGACGGGGGCTGAAGCTTTCTTT. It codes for CASSWTGTGAEAFF.

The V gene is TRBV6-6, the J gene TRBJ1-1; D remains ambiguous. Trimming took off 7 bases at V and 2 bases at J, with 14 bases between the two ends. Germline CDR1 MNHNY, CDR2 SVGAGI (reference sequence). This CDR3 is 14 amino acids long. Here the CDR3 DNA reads TGTGCCAGCACCTACTGGGCGTTCAACACTGAAGCTTTCTTT. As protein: CASTYWAFNTEAFF.